Each of the 15 T cell receptor beta chains below was sequenced from the same sample in a study of blood T cell repertoires in COVID-19. Measured with immunoSEQ multiplex PCR; TCRdb has only the in-frame clones, and not every one. The table shows about 200,000 clones, with about 90% occurring only once. Sequences were obtained from peripheral blood. These TCRs come from a man aged 55 to 69 with active or convalescent COVID-19.

The chain has TRBV19 and TRBJ1-5; D unclear. The CDR3 covers 13 residues. CDR1 and CDR2 (germline): LNHDA, SQIVND (reference sequence). V was cut by 4 bases and J by 4 bases, with 8 bases left in between. Here the CDR3 DNA reads TGTGCCAGTAGTACCGGGGAAAATCAGCCCCAGCATTTT. Its translation is CASSTGENQPQHF.

The chain joins TRBV2 to TRBJ1-5, with TRBD1 as a possible D gene (5 bases). This CDR3 is 15 amino acids long. V was clipped by 0 bases and J by 4 bases, with 10 bases between them. Germline V gene sequence: CDR1 SNHLY, CDR2 FYNNEI. CDR3 in DNA: TGTGCCAGCAGTGAAGCGCTTCGGGGGAATCAGCCCCAGCATTTT. Amino acid sequence: CASSEALRGNQPQHF.

V usage is TRBV27 and J usage is TRBJ1-2, with TRBD1 matching over 8 bases. CDR1 MNHEY and CDR2 SMNVEV come from the germline V gene (reference sequence). This CDR3 spans 15 amino acids. V gave up 3 bases and J gave up 2 bases; unmatched junction bases: 5. CDR3 protein: CASSFGTGGNYGYTF. CDR3 nucleotides: TGTGCCAGCAGTTTCGGAACAGGGGGGAACTATGGCTACACCTTC.

V usage is TRBV19 and J usage is TRBJ1-1, with unresolved D. Deletions cut 2 bases from V and 1 base from J, with 14 bases between. The CDR3 consists of 16 residues. CDR1 is LNHDA, CDR2 SQIVND, per germline (reference sequence). In DNA, the CDR3 is TGTGCCAGTAGTATAATTGGAGCCGGAGAGAACACTGAAGCTTTCTTT. Encoded protein: CASSIIGAGENTEAFF.

The chain carries TRBV18 and TRBJ2-3; no clear D gene. Looked up from germline, CDR1 is KGHSH and CDR2 is LQKENI. The CDR3 length is 14 residues. Trimming took 4 bases from V and 2 from J, leaving 10 bases between them. In DNA form, the CDR3 reads TGTGCCAGCTCACTTAACAGAGACACAGATACGCAGTATTTT. Translation: CASSLNRDTDTQYF.

The rearrangement joins TRBV5-1 to TRBJ2-7; tentatively, D is TRBD2 (7 bases). Trimming left V 1 base short and J 4 bases short, with 12 bases between. The CDR3 runs 14 residues. Germline V gene lookup returns CDR1 SGHRS and CDR2 YFSETQ. CDR3 nucleotide sequence: TGCGCCAGCAGCTTGCAGGGGCGGGGGTACGAGCAGTACTTC. Protein product: CASSLQGRGYEQYF.

The CDR3 coding sequence is TGTGCCAGCAGCGGGACAGGGAGCTCCTACAATGAGCAGTTCTTC. It yields the protein CASSGTGSSYNEQFF. The chain has TRBV5-6 and TRBJ2-1; TRBD1 matches 9 bases. Looked up from germline, CDR1 is SGHDT and CDR2 is YYEEEE. V dropped 4 bases and J dropped 0; count of bases not matched to a gene: 2. The CDR3 is 15 residues long.

This clone was counted between two and nine times. The V call is TRBV18, the J call TRBJ2-3; no firm D call. Germline loops: CDR1 KGHSH, CDR2 LQKENI. V shed 2 bases and J shed 2 bases, with 11 bases lying between them. The CDR3 spans 15 residues. The DNA of the CDR3 is TGTGCCAGCTCACCATCCTCACAGAACACAGATACGCAGTATTTT. Protein sequence: CASSPSSQNTDTQYF. Full variable domain (missing parts from reference TRBV18 and TRBJ2-3): NAGVMQNPRHLVRRRGQEARLRCSPMKGHSHVYWYRQLPEEGLKFMVYLQKENIIDESGMPKERFSAEFPKEGPSILRIQQVVRGDSAAYFCASSPSSQNTDTQYFGPGTRLTVL.

V usage is TRBV5-1 and J usage is TRBJ1-2; no definite D call. The CDR3 loop spans 15 amino acids. V was cut by 0 bases and J by 0 bases, with 9 bases left in between. CDR1 and CDR2 (germline): SGHRS, YFSETQ. CDR3: CASSLGRVANYGYTF. The CDR3 region has the DNA TGCGCCAGCAGCTTGGGGAGGGTCGCTAACTATGGCTACACCTTC.

The genes are TRBV6-5 and TRBJ1-1; D is perhaps TRBD1 (6 bases). CDR1 is MNHEY and CDR2 is SVGAGI in the germline V gene. The CDR3 runs 13 residues. Trimming pared 6 bases from V and 4 bases from J, leaving 12 bases between. CDR3 sequence: CASSRGGGTEAFF. The CDR3 nucleotides read TGTGCCAGCAGCCGTGGGGGCGGCACTGAAGCTTTCTTT.

This chain uses TRBV4-2 with TRBJ2-3, with 15 bases lining up with TRBD2. Trimming took 3 bases from V and 5 from J; bases not matched to a gene: 6. The CDR3 is 17 amino acids. Germline V gene data show CDR1 as LGHNA and CDR2 as YNFKEQ. The CDR3 here is CASSQQGTSGGQDTQYF. In nucleotides, the CDR3 is TGTGCCAGCAGCCAGCAGGGGACTAGCGGGGGGCAAGATACGCAGTATTTT.

The V gene is TRBV6-1, the J gene TRBJ1-2; the D gene is possibly TRBD1 (5 bases). This CDR3 is built from 15 residues. Germline CDR1 and CDR2: MNHNS and SASEGT. V gave up 3 bases and J gave up 5 bases, with 16 bases separating them. The CDR3 DNA follows: TGTGCCAGCAGTGACAGAGGGGAGGGGTATTATGGCTACACCTTC. It yields the protein CASSDRGEGYYGYTF.

This clone was seen a single time. The genes are TRBV14 and TRBJ2-1, with unresolved D. This CDR3 region has 12 residues. Per germline, CDR1 SGHDN and CDR2 FVKESK. V lost 4 bases and J lost 3, with 4 bases in between. This chain's CDR3 is CASSLNYNEQFF. The CDR3 DNA is TGTGCCAGCAGCCTAAACTACAATGAGCAGTTCTTC.

The chain is built from TRBV4-1 and TRBJ1-6, with unresolved D. The germline V and J ends were trimmed by 1 base and 13 bases, with 17 bases remaining between them. Germline CDR1 is MGHRA and CDR2 is YSYEKL. This CDR3 comprises 15 residues. The CDR3 loop reads CASSQVEAARGPLHF. The CDR3 nucleotides are TGCGCCAGCAGCCAAGTGGAGGCAGCGCGGGGTCCCCTCCACTTT.

The J gene is TRBJ1-4, the V gene TRBV5-1; D perhaps matches TRBD1 (6 bases). The CDR3 sequence is 15 residues long. CDR1 is SGHRS, CDR2 YFSETQ, per germline. Trimming took off 4 bases at V and 7 bases at J, with 17 bases between the two ends. The CDR3 nucleotides read TGCGCCAGCAGCGGGGGCCTAAGTCCTGTTGAAAAACTGTTTTTT. Translating it yields CASSGGLSPVEKLFF.